The rows below give T cell receptor beta chains drawn from one sample of a study of breast tumors, draining lymph nodes, adjacent tissues. TCRdb redid the calling of the multiplex PCR reads with MiXCR, one entry per CDR3 protein. The table has roughly 100,000 distinct CDR3 sequences, about 29% seen once. The sequenced sample consisted of axillary lymph node tissue. Receptor source: a female donor with breast cancer. Some clones in this sample may be carry-over from other donors' samples. CDR3s include the opening cysteine and the closing phenylalanine or tryptophan. Fields, in order: J gene, clone size, D gene, V gene, CDR3 protein, CDR3 DNA. A D gene is named only where the DNA matches it firmly. Where a row states a size, it is once, few, many or the class of an expanded clone; other rows omit it.

TRBJ1-6	many	NA	TRBV20-1	CSARILGQTDNSPLHF	TGCAGTGCTAGGATTTTAGGACAGACAGATAATTCACCCCTCCACTTT
TRBJ2-3	NA	NA	TRBV27	CASSLREQYF	TGTGCCAGCAGTTTGCGGGAGCAGTATTTT
TRBJ2-7	many	NA	TRBV20-1	CSSLGGQTYEQYF	TGCAGTTCACTTGGTGGCCAAACCTACGAGCAGTACTTC
TRBJ2-3	many	NA	TRBV20-1	CSARDTGSTDTQYF	TGCAGTGCTAGAGATACGGGGAGCACAGATACGCAGTATTTT
TRBJ1-2	many	NA	TRBV6-5	CASSHSRGKGYGYTF	TGTGCCAGCAGTCACTCAAGGGGAAAGGGCTATGGCTACACCTTC
TRBJ1-2	many	TRBD1	TRBV6-2/TRBV6-3	CASSDYRGVDSGYTF	TGTGCCAGCAGTGACTACAGGGGCGTGGATTCTGGCTACACCTTC
TRBJ2-5	NA	NA	TRBV2	CASSVGGGAETQYF	TGTGCCAGCAGTGTAGGCGGTGGTGCGGAGACCCAGTACTTC
TRBJ2-7	many	NA	TRBV2	CASIWGSSSYEQYF	TGTGCCAGCATATGGGGATCTAGCTCCTACGAGCAGTACTTC
TRBJ2-3	once	NA	TRBV20-1	CSARDYLGGETQYF	TGCAGTGCTAGAGATTACCTTGGGGGAGAGACGCAGTATTTT
TRBJ2-5	many	NA	TRBV5-1	CASSSVGERETQYF	TGCGCCAGCAGCTCGGTGGGAGAAAGGGAGACCCAGTACTTC
TRBJ1-5	many	TRBD1	TRBV27	CASSPIDKGAQPQHF	TGTGCCAGCAGTCCCATCGATAAGGGGGCTCAGCCCCAGCATTTT
TRBJ1-5	many	NA	TRBV19	CASKSLDSGNQPQHF	TGTGCCAGTAAGTCTTTGGACAGCGGCAATCAGCCCCAGCATTTT
TRBJ1-2	NA	NA	TRBV5-1	CASNLDPNYGYAF	TGCGCCAGCAACTTGGATCCTAACTATGGCTACGCCTTC
TRBJ1-2	NA	NA	TRBV3-1	CASSQARDYGFTF	TGCGCCAGCAGCCAAGCCAGGGACTATGGCTTCACCTTC
TRBJ2-5	many	NA	TRBV5-1	CASSRPHQETQYF	TGCGCCAGCAGCCGCCCTCATCAAGAGACCCAGTACTTC
TRBJ1-4	many	TRBD1	TRBV15	CATSLSRDRVPPNEKLFF	TGTGCCACCAGCCTGTCCCGGGACAGGGTTCCTCCCAATGAAAAACTGTTTTTT
TRBJ1-1	few	NA	TRBV9	CASSVGTATEAFF	TGTGCCAGCAGCGTAGGGACAGCCACTGAAGCTTTCTTT
TRBJ2-7	many	NA	TRBV5-4	CASSSREFNEQYF	TGTGCCAGCAGCTCCAGGGAATTCAACGAGCAGTACTTC
TRBJ2-4	many	NA	TRBV20-1	CSSNPGNGGKNIQYF	TGCAGTTCCAACCCAGGGAACGGGGGAAAAAACATTCAGTACTTC
TRBJ2-6	many	NA	TRBV6-2/TRBV6-3	CASSEAMISGANVLTF	TGTGCCAGCAGCGAAGCGATGATCTCTGGGGCCAACGTCCTGACTTTC
TRBJ1-6	many	NA	TRBV5-1	CASGKGLNSPLHF	TGCGCCAGCGGAAAGGGACTCAATTCACCCCTCCACTTT
TRBJ1-3	many	NA	TRBV9	CASSVTFSGNTIYF	TGTGCCAGCAGCGTAACGTTCTCTGGAAACACCATATATTTT
TRBJ2-5	NA	TRBD2	TRBV7-2	CASGPSALAGRGTQYF	TGTGCCAGCGGCCCAAGTGCACTAGCGGGGAGAGGGACCCAGTACTTC
TRBJ2-5	many	NA	TRBV6-1	CASSQPAGAPSMETQYF	TGTGCCAGCAGCCAACCCGCGGGGGCCCCAAGTATGGAGACCCAGTACTTC
TRBJ2-6	many	NA	TRBV20-1	CSATEGAGANVLTF	TGCAGTGCTACCGAGGGGGCTGGGGCCAACGTCCTGACTTTC
TRBJ2-3	many	NA	TRBV27	CAGTFRRETDTQYF	TGTGCCGGTACTTTTAGAAGAGAGACAGATACGCAGTATTTT
TRBJ1-5	medium-sized	NA	TRBV19	CASSGFSNQPQHF	TGTGCCAGTTCGGGTTTTAGCAATCAGCCCCAGCATTTT
TRBJ1-5	many	NA	TRBV3-2	CASSHKGDGNQPQHF	TGTGCCAGCAGCCACAAGGGGGATGGCAATCAGCCCCAGCATTTT
TRBJ2-6	many	TRBD2	TRBV7-2	CASSLRLAGASGANVLTF	TGTGCCAGCAGCTTAAGGCTAGCGGGGGCTTCAGGGGCCAACGTCCTGACTTTC
TRBJ1-2	NA	TRBD1	TRBV20-1	CSASLFGQGARYTF	TGCAGTGCTAGTTTATTTGGGCAGGGGGCACGCTACACCTTC
TRBJ2-4	many	NA	TRBV6-1	CASSEPRIAKNIQYF	TGTGCCAGCAGTGAACCAAGGATAGCCAAAAACATTCAGTACTTC
TRBJ2-7	once	TRBD2	TRBV29-1	CSVRTSGGLEQYF	TGCAGCGTGAGGACTAGCGGGGGCTTAGAGCAGTACTTC
TRBJ2-7	many	TRBD1	TRBV28	CASSLPGQGAYEQYF	TGTGCCAGCAGTTTACCAGGACAGGGCGCCTACGAGCAGTACTTC
TRBJ1-6	many	NA	TRBV28	CASSSSLGAGNSPLHF	TGTGCCAGCAGTTCCTCCCTGGGGGCGGGTAATTCACCCCTCCACTTT
TRBJ2-3	many	TRBD1	TRBV6-1	CASRSGGGADTQYF	TGTGCCAGCAGATCAGGGGGCGGCGCAGATACGCAGTATTTT
TRBJ1-4	many	TRBD1	TRBV29-1	CSVVGATGANEKLFF	TGCAGCGTTGTCGGTGCTACAGGGGCTAATGAAAAACTGTTTTTT
TRBJ2-7	many	NA	TRBV5-1	CASSLVNLENEQYF	TGCGCCAGCAGCTTGGTTAATTTAGAGAACGAGCAGTACTTC
TRBJ2-7	NA	TRBD2	TRBV7-9	CASSEGLDGFEQYF	TGTGCCAGCAGCGAGGGACTAGACGGGTTCGAGCAGTACTTC
TRBJ1-4	many	NA	TRBV5-5	CASSSGPLRSTGKLFF	TGTGCCAGCAGCTCAGGACCCCTGCGCTCAACTGGAAAACTGTTTTTT
TRBJ2-1	many	NA	TRBV20-1	CSASTGRNNEQFF	TGCAGTGCTTCTACAGGGCGGAACAATGAGCAGTTCTTC